These 3 T cell receptor beta chains came from one sample sequenced in a study of T cell responses to AZD1222 COVID-19 vaccine. The protocol was immunoSEQ multiplex PCR, while the TCRdb copy is restricted to in-frame clones and leaves out a portion. The data hold some 120,000 clones, with approximately 91% observed a single time. Sequences were derived from peripheral blood, sampled on day 0 of AZD1222 vaccination. These receptors were collected from an adult in good health.

The chain carries TRBV3-1 (or the pseudogene TRBV3-2) and TRBJ1-1; D not certain. The CDR3 sequence is 14 residues long. In germline, CDR1 is LGHDT, CDR2 YNNKEL (reference sequence). V was trimmed by 0 bases and J by 3 bases, leaving 8 bases between them. The chain's CDR3 is CASSQDKRDTEAFF. The CDR3 region has the DNA TGTGCCAGCAGCCAAGATAAAAGAGACACTGAAGCTTTCTTT.

This clone occurred once. The chain links TRBV29-1 to TRBJ2-6, with D perhaps TRBD1 or TRBD2 (6 bases each). In germline, CDR1 is SQVTM, CDR2 ANQGSEA. The V gene lost 5 bases and the J gene lost 4 bases, with 12 bases spanning the gap. This CDR3 spans 14 amino acids. Here the CDR3 reads CSVRGAPGANVLTF. The DNA of the CDR3 is TGCAGCGTTAGGGGGGCCCCCGGGGCCAACGTCCTGACTTTC.

This chain links TRBV5-6 with TRBJ2-6; 8 nucleotides agree with TRBD1. The V and J ends lost 4 bases and 0 bases, in that order; junction bases with no gene match: 6. Germline V lookup: CDR1 SGHDT, CDR2 YYEEEE. This CDR3 has 17 residues. In DNA form, the CDR3 reads TGTGCCAGCAGCCCGAGACAGGGGACCTCTGGGGCCAACGTCCTGACTTTC. It encodes CASSPRQGTSGANVLTF.